The present T cell receptor (beta chain) was sequenced within a study of T cells in Graves' hyperthyroidism and ophthalmopathy. Across the study: The blood sample was taken at first diagnosis, before treatment began. Notes on the study in general: Ophthalmopathy was separated from stable hyperthyroidism by a 13 V-J model. Among thyroid clonotypes expanded above 0.001, most also appeared in blood.

From under 12 ml of fresh peripheral blood, PBMCs were isolated. This clonotype has ten or more counts. Antigen: not known. Germline V gene sequence: CDR1 SEHNR, CDR2 FQNEAQ (reference sequence). The J segment lost 2 bases and the V segment lost 5 bases, leaving 6 bases of the junction unmatched. This CDR3 is 15 amino acids long. Template material for amplifying TCR beta CDR3 regions consisted of RNA transcripts. An initial round of RT-PCR targeting the TCR CDR3 relied on the HTBI primer set. TCRdb itself ran the multiplex PCR reads through MiXCR, one entry per CDR3 protein. Counted here are approximately 530,000 distinct CDR3 sequences, approximately 16% occurring once; the ten biggest clones make up 15% to 20%.

The TCR originated in a woman in her late teens or twenties with Graves' hyperthyroidism. The sequencing input was blood. The V gene is TRBV7-9, the J gene TRBJ2-7, with 10 positions matching TRBD2. The chain's CDR3 is CASSPAGLAAYEQYF. DNA of the CDR3: TGTGCCAGCAGCCCCGCAGGACTAGCGGCCTACGAGCAGTACTTC. Together with reference TRBV7-9 and TRBJ2-7, the CDR3 gives the full variable domain: DTGVSQNPRHKITKRGQNVTFRCDPISEHNRLYWYRQTLGQGPEFLTYFQNEAQLEKSRLLSDRFSAERPKGSFSTLEIQRTEQGDSAMYLCASSPAGLAAYEQYFGPGTRLTVT.